Below are 10 T cell receptor beta chains sequenced from a single sample in a study of T cell repertoires in cytomegalovirus infection. No antigen has been assigned to these receptors. TCRdb passed the reads through MiXCR, listing each CDR3 protein once. The sample carries about 920,000 distinct CDR3 sequences, roughly 31% recorded once. The sequencing used cultured CD8+ T cells from PBMCs, collected from culture after CMV antigen stimulation. These receptors were collected from a human donor in good health (CMV status not recorded). Some clones in this sample may be carry-over from other donors' samples.

In its sample, this clonotype was seen many times. The genes are TRBV7-2 and TRBJ2-5, with 16 bases matching TRBD2. The CDR3 has 20 amino acids. Germline V CDR1 and CDR2: SGHTA, FQGNSA. V trimming: 5 bases; J trimming: 1 base; junction bases outside the gene matches: 13. For the CDR3, the DNA is TGTGCCAGCAGCCTTGAGGGACTAGCGGGGGGGGCTCCCTTCCAAGAGACCCAGTACTTC. Translating gives CASSLEGLAGGAPFQETQYF.

The chain has TRBV4-1 and TRBJ1-2; possible D gene TRBD1, 6 bases. The CDR3 has 15 residues. V was shortened by 1 base and J by 0 bases, with 9 bases between the two germline ends. The V gene's germline CDR1 is MGHRA and CDR2 YSYEKL. CDR3 protein: CASSQVGQSNYGYTF. The CDR3, as DNA: TGCGCCAGCAGCCAAGTTGGACAGTCTAACTATGGCTACACCTTC.

The genes are TRBV9 and TRBJ2-5, with D possibly TRBD1 on 6 matching bases. V was trimmed by 3 bases and J by 5 bases, leaving 17 bases between them. The CDR3 length is 15 residues. Germline values: CDR1 SGDLS, CDR2 YYNGEE. The CDR3 reads CASSESTGVRETQYF. CDR3 DNA: TGTGCCAGCAGCGAGTCGACAGGAGTGCGGGAGACCCAGTACTTC.

This chain uses TRBV2 with TRBJ1-1; D is undetermined. This CDR3 region has 11 residues. Germline V gives CDR1 SNHLY, CDR2 FYNNEI. V shed 4 bases and J shed 7 bases, with 7 bases lying between them. The CDR3 DNA reads TGTGCCAGCAGTGGCAACTTTGAAGCTTTCTTT. This translates into CASSGNFEAFF.

Many counts were recorded for this clonotype. The CDR3 is CASSSDSRPYEQYV. CDR3 DNA: TGTGCCAGCAGCTCGGACTCCCGTCCCTACGAGCAGTACGTC. This chain connects TRBV7-8 to TRBJ2-7; maybe TRBD2 (5 bases). Trimming shortened V by 4 bases and J by 2 bases, and 12 bases separated the two germline ends. This CDR3 has 14 amino acids. From germline, CDR1 is SGHVS and CDR2 FQNEAQ.

The chain has TRBV19 and TRBJ2-7; TRBD1 agrees at 10 bases. The CDR3 covers 19 residues. The germline V gene has CDR1 LNHDA and CDR2 SQIVND (reference sequence). V gave up 4 bases and J gave up 0 bases; unmatched junction bases: 15. This CDR3 is CASSTPTGTGEITSYEQYF. In DNA form, the CDR3 reads TGTGCCAGTAGTACCCCAACCGGGACAGGGGAAATCACCTCCTACGAGCAGTACTTC. Full variable domain (remainder filled in from reference TRBV19 and TRBJ2-7): DGGITQSPKYLFRKEGQNVTLSCEQNLNHDAMYWYRQDPGQGLRLIYYSQIVNDFQKGDIAEGYSVSREKKESFPLTVTSAQKNPTAFYLCASSTPTGTGEITSYEQYFGPGTRLTVT.

The chain is built from TRBV4-1 and TRBJ2-5; D may correspond to TRBD1 or TRBD2 (5 bases each). V lost 0 bases, J lost 5 bases, and 16 bases lay in between. The germline gives CDR1 MGHRA, CDR2 YSYEKL. The CDR3 consists of 16 residues. CDR3 sequence: CASSQDLERGGETQYF. The CDR3 nucleotides are TGCGCCAGCAGCCAAGATCTGGAGAGGGGCGGGGAGACCCAGTACTTC.

A few counts support this clonotype. V is TRBV19 and J is TRBJ1-1; D remains unclear. The germline V gene encodes CDR1 LNHDA and CDR2 SQIVND (reference sequence). The CDR3 sequence is 13 residues long. Trimming took 6 bases from V and 0 from J, leaving 8 bases between them. DNA for the CDR3: TGTGCCAGTAGAGTTCTTATGAACACTGAAGCTTTCTTT. Translated, it gives CASRVLMNTEAFF.

This clonotype was observed a handful of times. The chain combines TRBV6-1 with TRBJ2-5; 11 bases line up with TRBD2. The germline gives CDR1 MNHNS, CDR2 SASEGT. Unmatched junction bases numbered 14, after V lost 0 bases and J lost 5 bases. The CDR3 runs to 19 residues. CDR3 sequence (DNA): TGTGCCAGCAGTGAAGCCCGTCCCGGACTAGCGGGTGTGGAGGAGACCCAGTACTTC. Translating gives CASSEARPGLAGVEETQYF.

The V and J genes are TRBV20-1 and TRBJ2-5; TRBD2 agrees at 12 bases. V lost 6 bases and J lost 1; bases outside the gene matches: 6. Looked up from germline, CDR1 is DFQATT and CDR2 is SNEGSKA (reference sequence). CDR3 size: 15 residues. The CDR3 bases are TGCAGTGCGATGACTAGCGGGGGCCGCCAAGAGACCCAGTACTTC. Translated, it gives CSAMTSGGRQETQYF.